A single sample gave rise to the 27 T cell receptor beta chains below, sequenced in a study of patients and donors after allogeneic stem cell transplantation. TCRdb itself ran the RT-PCR reads through MiXCR, one entry per CDR3 protein. The data show about 960,000 distinct CDR3 sequences, 15% to 20% seen once. What was sequenced was blood, either unsorted or a sorted T cell fraction (not recorded which). The receptors shown here come from a human donor who was either an allogeneic HSCT recipient or a stem cell or donor lymphocyte infusion donor (not recorded which). It is not recorded whose cells these are; they may come from a transplant donor.

The chain carries TRBV11-2 and TRBJ1-2; the D is unclear. CDR3 length equals 11 residues. The V gene lost 8 bases and the J gene lost 8 bases, with 12 bases spanning the gap. Germline CDR1 SGHAT, CDR2 FQNNGV. The CDR3 reads CASGGTGGYTF. Written as DNA, the CDR3 is TGTGCCAGCGGAGGTACTGGGGGCTACACCTTC.

At least ten counts were recorded for this clonotype. V gene TRBV29-1 combines with J gene TRBJ2-7, with D perhaps matching TRBD2 (6 bases). CDR1 is SQVTM and CDR2 is ANQGSEA in the germline V gene. Trimming shortened V by 5 bases and J by 2 bases, and 13 bases separated the two germline ends. The CDR3 covers 13 residues. The CDR3 loop reads CSVLWRGTYEQYF. CDR3 in DNA: TGCAGCGTTCTGTGGCGGGGCACCTACGAGCAGTACTTC.

V is TRBV6-5 and J is TRBJ2-7, with 9 bases that match TRBD2. Germline CDR1 and CDR2: MNHEY and SVGAGI. CDR3 length: 15 residues. Trimming took 0 bases from V and 4 from J; bases not matched to a gene: 4. In DNA form, the CDR3 reads TGTGCCAGCAGTTACTCGGTAACTAGCGGGTACGAGCAGTACTTC. Protein: CASSYSVTSGYEQYF.

This clonotype was recorded at least ten times. The chain links TRBV12-3 or TRBV12-4 to TRBJ2-2, with 9 bases fitting TRBD1. Trimming cost V 9 bases and J 4 bases; bases outside gene matches: 6. The CDR3 is 14 residues long. As DNA, the CDR3 is TGTGCCAGTCACAGGGGGCAAGGCACCGGGGAGCTGTTTTTT. Amino acid sequence: CASHRGQGTGELFF.

Remarks on this clonotype: Because it lacks the conserved phenylalanine or tryptophan at the end, this CDR3 is likely a read error. The chain recombines TRBV4-2 with TRBJ1-1; 7 nucleotides agree with TRBD1. The CDR3 contains 17 residues. Losses at the gene ends were 3 bases for V and 4 bases for J; bases not matched to a gene: 14. Germline V gene lookup returns CDR1 LGHNA and CDR2 YNFKEQ. CDR3 in amino acids: CASSQMRPNRGRTEAFL. CDR3 bases: TGTGCCAGCAGCCAGATGCGCCCGAACAGGGGACGCACTGAAGCTTTCCTT.

The chain links TRBV5-6 to TRBJ1-4; unclear D gene. From germline, CDR1 is SGHDT and CDR2 YYEEEE. This CDR3 region has 16 residues. V lost 2 bases to trimming and J lost 7 bases, with 18 bases between them. The CDR3 loop is CASSFVRGRLREKLFF. CDR3 nucleotide sequence: TGTGCCAGCAGCTTTGTTAGAGGACGTTTGCGTGAAAAACTGTTTTTT.

This clonotype appeared a few times. The rearrangement joins TRBV29-1 to TRBJ1-1; TRBD1 aligns across 11 bases. V dropped 6 bases and J dropped 0; count of bases not matched to a gene: 12. In germline, CDR1 is SQVTM, CDR2 ANQGSEA. This CDR3 has 17 residues. CDR3 DNA: TGCAGCGTGTCTCTCGGGACAGGGGGTGGGATGAACACTGAAGCTTTCTTT. Its protein product is CSVSLGTGGGMNTEAFF.

Only a few counts were recorded for this clonotype. The CDR3 is CASSADRGLPGGTEAFF. The CDR3 region has the DNA TGTGCCAGCAGCGCCGACAGGGGGCTACCAGGGGGCACTGAAGCTTTCTTT. The chain employs TRBV9 and TRBJ1-1, with 10 bases that match TRBD1. This CDR3 contains 17 residues. The germline V gene encodes CDR1 SGDLS and CDR2 YYNGEE. With V trimmed by 3 bases and J by 4 bases, 12 bases remained unmatched.

This clonotype was seen a few times. The DNA for the CDR3 is TGTGCCACCAGCAAGGGGACAGGGGATTTAGGCAATCAGCCCCAGCATTTT. It codes for CATSKGTGDLGNQPQHF. The chain combines TRBV15 with TRBJ1-5, with TRBD1 identical over 10 bases. J gave up 2 bases and V 4 bases, and 8 bases lay outside the gene matches. The germline gives CDR1 LNHNV, CDR2 YYDKDF (reference sequence). The CDR3 runs 17 residues. The full variable domain, in which reference TRBV15 and TRBJ1-5 provide the parts outside the CDR3, is DAMVIQNPRYQVTQFGKPVTLSCSQTLNHNVMYWYQQKSSQAPKLLFHYYDKDFNNEADTPDNFQSRRPNTSFCFLDIRSPGLGDTAMYLCATSKGTGDLGNQPQHFGDGTRLSIL.

The chain joins TRBV9 to TRBJ1-1; D is unresolved. Germline CDR1 is SGDLS and CDR2 is YYNGEE. Trimming stripped 4 bases from V and 0 bases from J, with 13 bases between. This CDR3 contains 15 residues. The CDR3 coding sequence is TGTGCCAGCAGCTCTAGGGTGGATTTGAACACTGAAGCTTTCTTT. Encoded protein: CASSSRVDLNTEAFF.

V gene TRBV12-3 or TRBV12-4 combines with J gene TRBJ2-1; 7 nucleotides align to TRBD2. CDR3 length: 16 amino acids. J gave up 2 bases and V 4 bases, and 8 bases lay outside the gene matches. DNA for the CDR3: TGTGCCAGCAGTTGGACTAGAGGGAGGGCCTACAATGAGCAGTTCTTC. It specifies CASSWTRGRAYNEQFF.

The chain joins TRBV12-3 or TRBV12-4 to TRBJ1-2; no clear D. This CDR3 is 12 amino acids long. Deletions cut 6 bases from V and 7 bases from J, with 12 bases between. The CDR3 bases are TGTGCCAGCAGCCCAACCATCGGTGGCTACACCTTC. The encoded protein is CASSPTIGGYTF.

The chain links TRBV2 to TRBJ1-5; D not certain. The CDR3 loop spans 15 amino acids. Germline CDR1 SNHLY, CDR2 FYNNEI. V shed 6 bases and J shed 4 bases, with 16 bases lying between them. CDR3 amino acids: CASRATGSGNQPQHF. CDR3 sequence (DNA): TGTGCCAGCAGAGCCACGGGCTCCGGGAATCAGCCCCAGCATTTT. The variable domain in full, completed from reference TRBV2 and TRBJ1-5, reads EPEVTQTPSHQVTQMGQEVILRCVPISNHLYFYWYRQILGQKVEFLVSFYNNEISEKSEIFDDQFSVERPDGSNFTLKIRSTKLEDSAMYFCASRATGSGNQPQHFGDGTRLSIL.

The genes are TRBV12-3 or TRBV12-4 and TRBJ1-2; D ambiguous. This CDR3 comprises 14 residues. V lost 8 bases, J lost 2 bases, and 15 bases lay in between. The CDR3 DNA sequence: TGTGCCAGCTCCTTTCGGCGTTGGAACTATGGCTACACCTTC. As protein: CASSFRRWNYGYTF.

This clonotype has a handful of counts. The chain joins TRBV9 to TRBJ2-2, with D perhaps matching TRBD2 (6 bases). V was cut by 0 bases and J by 0 bases, with 9 bases left in between. The CDR3 is made up of 16 amino acids. CDR1 is SGDLS and CDR2 is YYNGEE in the germline V gene. CDR3 amino acids: CASSVVVAANTGELFF. CDR3 nucleotides: TGTGCCAGCAGCGTAGTTGTAGCGGCGAACACCGGGGAGCTGTTTTTT.

The rearrangement uses TRBV11-2 and TRBJ2-5; TRBD2 might be the D (6 bases). Trimming removed 0 bases at V and 7 bases at J, with 15 bases between. CDR1 and CDR2 (germline): SGHAT, FQNNGV. CDR3 length equals 15 residues. The CDR3 loop reads CASSLDPTSGGTQYF. CDR3 DNA sequence: TGTGCCAGCAGCTTAGACCCGACTAGTGGGGGGACCCAGTACTTC.

This rearrangement joins TRBV9 to TRBJ1-1; a weak D match, TRBD1 (5 bases). CDR1 is SGDLS and CDR2 is YYNGEE in the germline V gene. CDR3 length: 16 residues. V dropped 0 bases and J dropped 5 bases, with 17 bases sitting between them. The CDR3 loop reads CASSVGWFLGGTEAFF. In DNA form, the CDR3 reads TGTGCCAGCAGCGTAGGTTGGTTTCTGGGGGGAACTGAAGCTTTCTTT.

This clonotype has more than one count but fewer than ten. The chain joins TRBV6-2 or TRBV6-3 to TRBJ2-2, with 7 bases identical to TRBD2. The CDR3 has 14 residues. V shed 2 bases and J 10 bases; nucleotides not matched to a gene: 7. Germline V gene lookup returns CDR1 MNHEY and CDR2 SVGEGT. The CDR3 loop is CASSYAAGSAELFF. CDR3 bases: TGTGCCAGCAGTTACGCAGCGGGGTCCGCGGAGCTGTTTTTT.

This chain connects TRBV7-2 to TRBJ1-5; D remains unclear. The CDR3 consists of 16 residues. Deletions cut 1 base from V and 2 bases from J, with 12 bases between. The germline V gene has CDR1 SGHTA and CDR2 FQGNSA. The CDR3 spells CASSLGAMGGNQPQHF. As DNA, the CDR3 is TGTGCCAGCAGCTTAGGGGCCATGGGAGGCAATCAGCCCCAGCATTTT.

The sample holds a few counts of this clonotype. V gene TRBV12-3 or TRBV12-4 combines with J gene TRBJ2-3; D call uncertain. V was clipped by 6 bases and J by 3 bases, with 16 bases between them. The CDR3 is 15 amino acids. The CDR3 region has the DNA TGTGCCAGCAGAGAACTGGACCGCCCTACAGATACGCAGTATTTT. Encoded protein: CASRELDRPTDTQYF.

The genes are TRBV7-9 and TRBJ1-2, with D uncertain. The CDR3 consists of 17 residues. Trimming cost V 4 bases and J 2 bases, with 20 bases left between them. CDR1 is SEHNR and CDR2 is FQNEAQ in the germline V gene (reference sequence). The CDR3 sequence is CASSSSGSVLRNYGYTF. DNA of the CDR3: TGTGCCAGCAGCTCTAGTGGCTCAGTTCTAAGAAACTATGGCTACACCTTC.

This clonotype was seen a few times. The CDR3, as DNA: TGCGCCAGCAGCCAAGATCCCCTAGTCGGCGACCAGTACTTC. Translation: CASSQDPLVGDQYF. The chain joins TRBV4-3 to TRBJ2-5, with no clear D. The CDR3 is made up of 14 amino acids. Trimming removed 0 bases at V and 10 bases at J, with 15 bases between. Germline CDR1 is LGHNA and CDR2 is YSLEER.

This clonotype was detected ten times or more. J is TRBJ1-5 and V is TRBV2, with D tentatively TRBD1 (5 bases). The CDR3 contains 14 residues. Germline assignment: CDR1 SNHLY and CDR2 FYNNEI. V was shortened by 2 bases and J by 4 bases, with 9 bases between the two germline ends. The CDR3 sequence is CASSEQGGNQPQHF. Written as DNA, the CDR3 is TGTGCCAGCAGTGAACAGGGTGGGAATCAGCCCCAGCATTTT.

CDR3 sequence: CASSQNMRYGYTF. DNA of the CDR3: TGTGCCAGCAGCCAAAATATGCGTTATGGCTACACCTTC. The chain recombines TRBV14 with TRBJ1-2, with D unclear. This CDR3 region has 13 residues. Germline CDR1 reads SGHDN; CDR2 reads FVKESK. V was shortened by 2 bases and J by 5 bases, with 9 bases between the two germline ends.

The chain links TRBV5-6 to TRBJ2-5; D perhaps matches TRBD1 (5 bases). V lost 4 bases, J lost 5 bases, and 9 bases lay in between. The CDR3 length is 12 residues. Germline CDR1 is SGHDT and CDR2 is YYEEEE. The CDR3: CASSNNRETQYF. The CDR3 nucleotides read TGTGCCAGCAGCAACAACAGGGAGACCCAGTACTTC.

This chain connects TRBV27 to TRBJ2-7, with D perhaps matching TRBD2 (5 bases). V lost 3 bases, J lost 2 bases, and 14 bases lay in between. The V gene's germline CDR1 is MNHEY and CDR2 SMNVEV (reference sequence). This CDR3 has 15 amino acids. The DNA of the CDR3 is TGTGCCAGCAGTTTCGCCGTGGAGGTGGCCTACGAGCAGTACTTC. This encodes CASSFAVEVAYEQYF.

V usage is TRBV4-2 and J usage is TRBJ1-1; 12 positions match TRBD1. CDR1 and CDR2 from the germline V gene are LGHNA and YNFKEQ. The length of the CDR3 is 16 residues. Trimming took 4 bases from V and 5 from J; bases not matched to a gene: 8. The chain's CDR3 is CASSPYGDRGQTEAFF. As DNA, the CDR3 is TGTGCCAGCAGCCCATACGGGGACAGGGGGCAGACTGAAGCTTTCTTT.